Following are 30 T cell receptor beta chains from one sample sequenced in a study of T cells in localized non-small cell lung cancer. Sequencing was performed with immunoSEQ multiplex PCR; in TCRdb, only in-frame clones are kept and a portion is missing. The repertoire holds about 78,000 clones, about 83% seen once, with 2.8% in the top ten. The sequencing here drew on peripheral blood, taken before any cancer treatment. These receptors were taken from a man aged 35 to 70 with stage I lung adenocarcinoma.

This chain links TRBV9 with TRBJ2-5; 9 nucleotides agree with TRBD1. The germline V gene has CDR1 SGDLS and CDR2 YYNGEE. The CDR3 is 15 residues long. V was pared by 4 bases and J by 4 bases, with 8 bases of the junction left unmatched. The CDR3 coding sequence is TGTGCCAGCAGCATATATCCGGGACAGGGAGAGACCCAGTACTTC. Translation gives CASSIYPGQGETQYF. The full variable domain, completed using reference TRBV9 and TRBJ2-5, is DSGVTQTPKHLITATGQRVTLRCSPRSGDLSVYWYQQSLDQGLQFLIQYYNGEERAKGNILERFSAQQFPDLHSELNLSSLELGDSALYFCASSIYPGQGETQYFGPGTRLLVL.

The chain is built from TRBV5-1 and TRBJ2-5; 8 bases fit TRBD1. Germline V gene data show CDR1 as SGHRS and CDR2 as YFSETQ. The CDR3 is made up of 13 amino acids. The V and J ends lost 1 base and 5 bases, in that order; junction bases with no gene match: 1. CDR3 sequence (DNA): TGCGCCAGCAGCTTGAACAGGGGGGAGACCCAGTACTTC. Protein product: CASSLNRGETQYF.

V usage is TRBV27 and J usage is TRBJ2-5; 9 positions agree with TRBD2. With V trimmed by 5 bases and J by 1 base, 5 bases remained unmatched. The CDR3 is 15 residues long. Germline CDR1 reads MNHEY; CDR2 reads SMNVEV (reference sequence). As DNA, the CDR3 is TGTGCCAGCAGTCCAATAGCGGGAGTCCAAGAGACCCAGTACTTC. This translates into CASSPIAGVQETQYF.

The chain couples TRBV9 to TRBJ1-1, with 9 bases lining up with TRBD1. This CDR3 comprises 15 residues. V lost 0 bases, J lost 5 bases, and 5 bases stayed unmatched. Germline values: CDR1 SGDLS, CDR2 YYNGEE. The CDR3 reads CASSVGPGTGTEAFF. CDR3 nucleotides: TGTGCCAGCAGCGTAGGTCCCGGGACAGGGACTGAAGCTTTCTTT.

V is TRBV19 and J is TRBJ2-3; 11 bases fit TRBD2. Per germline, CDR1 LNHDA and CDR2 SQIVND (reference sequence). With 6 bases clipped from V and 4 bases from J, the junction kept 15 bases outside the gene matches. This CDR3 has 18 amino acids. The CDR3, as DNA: TGTGCCAGTAGATTATCAGGGACTAGCGGCAGGGGTGCAGATACGCAGTATTTT. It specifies CASRLSGTSGRGADTQYF.

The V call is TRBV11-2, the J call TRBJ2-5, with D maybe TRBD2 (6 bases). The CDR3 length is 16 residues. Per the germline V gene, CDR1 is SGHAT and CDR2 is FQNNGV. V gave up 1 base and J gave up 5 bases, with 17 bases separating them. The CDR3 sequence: CASSLGGGGARETQYF. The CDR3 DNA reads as TGTGCCAGCAGCTTAGGAGGTGGAGGGGCGCGCGAGACCCAGTACTTC.

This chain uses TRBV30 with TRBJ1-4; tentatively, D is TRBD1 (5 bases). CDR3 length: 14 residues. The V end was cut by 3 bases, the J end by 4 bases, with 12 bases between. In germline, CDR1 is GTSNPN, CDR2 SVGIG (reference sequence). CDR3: CAWSRGGGNEKLFF. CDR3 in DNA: TGTGCCTGGAGCCGGGGGGGTGGTAATGAAAAACTGTTTTTT.

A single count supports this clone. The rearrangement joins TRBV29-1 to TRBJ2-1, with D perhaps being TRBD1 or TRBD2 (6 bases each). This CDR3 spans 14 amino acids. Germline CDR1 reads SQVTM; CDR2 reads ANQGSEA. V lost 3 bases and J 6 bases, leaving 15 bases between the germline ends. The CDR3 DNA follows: TGCAGCGTTGAGTCTGGGGGGCGCGGCAATGAGCAGTTCTTC. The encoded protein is CSVESGGRGNEQFF.

The DNA for the CDR3 is TGTGCCACGAGTTCGACGAGCAATCAGCCCCAGCATTTT. It translates to CATSSTSNQPQHF. The chain has TRBV6-6 and TRBJ1-5, with D hard to call. The CDR3 spans 13 residues. Trimming removed 10 bases at V and 1 base at J, with 11 bases between. The germline CDR1 and CDR2 sequences are MNHNY and SVGAGI (reference sequence).

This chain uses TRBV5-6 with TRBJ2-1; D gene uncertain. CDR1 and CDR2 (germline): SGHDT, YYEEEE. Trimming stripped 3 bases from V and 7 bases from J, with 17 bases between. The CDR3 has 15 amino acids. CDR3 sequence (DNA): TGTGCCAGCAGCTCAATAAACACCAAACTAAATGAGCAGTTCTTC. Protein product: CASSSINTKLNEQFF.

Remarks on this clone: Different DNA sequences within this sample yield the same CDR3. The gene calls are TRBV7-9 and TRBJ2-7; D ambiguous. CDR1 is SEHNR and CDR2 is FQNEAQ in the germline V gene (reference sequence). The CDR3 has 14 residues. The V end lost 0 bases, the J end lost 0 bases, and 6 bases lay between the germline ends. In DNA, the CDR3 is TGTGCCAGCAGCTTAGCAGGCACCTCCTACGAGCAGTACTTC. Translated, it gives CASSLAGTSYEQYF.

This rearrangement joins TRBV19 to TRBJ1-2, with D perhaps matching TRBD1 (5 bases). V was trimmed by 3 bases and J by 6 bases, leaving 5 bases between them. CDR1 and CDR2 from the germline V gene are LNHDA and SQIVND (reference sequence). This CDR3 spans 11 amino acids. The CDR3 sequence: CASSMTDGYTF. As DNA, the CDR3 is TGTGCCAGTAGTATGACAGATGGCTACACCTTC.

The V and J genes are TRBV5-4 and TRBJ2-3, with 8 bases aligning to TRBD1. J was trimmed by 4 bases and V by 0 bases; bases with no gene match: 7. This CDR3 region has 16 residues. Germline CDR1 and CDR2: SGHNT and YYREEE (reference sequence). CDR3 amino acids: CASSLARGQGSDTQYF. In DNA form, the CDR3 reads TGTGCCAGCAGCTTGGCGAGAGGACAGGGCTCAGATACGCAGTATTTT.

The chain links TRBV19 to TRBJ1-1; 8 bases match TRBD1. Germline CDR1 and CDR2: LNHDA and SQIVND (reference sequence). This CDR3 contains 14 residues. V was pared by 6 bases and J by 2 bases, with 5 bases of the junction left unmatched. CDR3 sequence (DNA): TGTGCCAGTAGGAATGGACAGGGTAACACTGAAGCTTTCTTT. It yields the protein CASRNGQGNTEAFF.

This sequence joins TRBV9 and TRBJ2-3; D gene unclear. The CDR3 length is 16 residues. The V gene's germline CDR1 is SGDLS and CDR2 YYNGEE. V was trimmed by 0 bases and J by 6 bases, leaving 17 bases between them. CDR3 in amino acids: CASSVGQSQPGDTQYF. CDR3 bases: TGTGCCAGCAGCGTAGGGCAGTCCCAACCCGGGGATACGCAGTATTTT.

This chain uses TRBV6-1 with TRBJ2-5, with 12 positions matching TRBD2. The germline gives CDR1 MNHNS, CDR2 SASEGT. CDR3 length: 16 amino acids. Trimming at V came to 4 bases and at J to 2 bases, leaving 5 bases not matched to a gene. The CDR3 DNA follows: TGTGCCAGCAGTGCACTAGCGGGAGGTGCTCAAGAGACCCAGTACTTC. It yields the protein CASSALAGGAQETQYF.

CDR3 DNA: TGTGCCAGTGGACTAGCGGGAGGAGGTGGGGCCAACGTCCTGACTTTC. Amino acid sequence: CASGLAGGGGANVLTF. The gene calls are TRBV28 and TRBJ2-6, with 14 bases lining up with TRBD2. CDR3 length: 16 amino acids. Germline CDR1 reads MDHEN; CDR2 reads SYDVKM. V shed 9 bases and J 3 bases; nucleotides not matched to a gene: 4.

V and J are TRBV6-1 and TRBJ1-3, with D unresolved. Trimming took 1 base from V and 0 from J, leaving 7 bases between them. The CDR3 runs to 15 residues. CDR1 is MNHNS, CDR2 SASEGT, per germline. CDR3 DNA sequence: TGTGCCAGCAGTGAAGGGAGGCTCTCTGGAAACACCATATATTTT. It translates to CASSEGRLSGNTIYF.

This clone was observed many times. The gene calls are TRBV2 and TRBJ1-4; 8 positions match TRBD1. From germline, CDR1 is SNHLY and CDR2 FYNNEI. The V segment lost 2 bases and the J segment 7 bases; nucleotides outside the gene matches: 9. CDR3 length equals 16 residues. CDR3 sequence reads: CASSENSGQAFEKLFF. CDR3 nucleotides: TGTGCCAGCAGTGAAAATTCGGGACAGGCCTTTGAAAAACTGTTTTTT.

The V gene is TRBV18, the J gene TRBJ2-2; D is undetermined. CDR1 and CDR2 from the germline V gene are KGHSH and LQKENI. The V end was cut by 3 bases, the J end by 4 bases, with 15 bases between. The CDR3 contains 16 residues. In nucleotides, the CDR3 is TGTGCCAGCTCACCTCCGGGCGAGTTTATCACCGGGGAGCTGTTTTTT. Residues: CASSPPGEFITGELFF.

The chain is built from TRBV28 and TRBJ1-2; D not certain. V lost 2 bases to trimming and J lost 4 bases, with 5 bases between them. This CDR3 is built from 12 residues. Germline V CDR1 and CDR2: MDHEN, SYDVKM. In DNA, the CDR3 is TGTGCCAGCAGTTTAGAGACCTATGGCTACACCTTC. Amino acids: CASSLETYGYTF.

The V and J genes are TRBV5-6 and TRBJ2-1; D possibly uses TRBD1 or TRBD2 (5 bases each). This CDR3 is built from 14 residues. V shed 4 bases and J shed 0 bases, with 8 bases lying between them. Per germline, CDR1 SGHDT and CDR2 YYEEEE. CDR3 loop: CASSGGLSYNEQFF. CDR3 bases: TGTGCCAGCAGCGGGGGTCTCTCCTACAATGAGCAGTTCTTC.

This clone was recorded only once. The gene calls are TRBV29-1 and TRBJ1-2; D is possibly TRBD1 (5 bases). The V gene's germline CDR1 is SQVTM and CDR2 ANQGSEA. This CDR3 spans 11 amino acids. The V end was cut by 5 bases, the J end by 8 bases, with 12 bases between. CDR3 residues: CSVKMGGGYTF. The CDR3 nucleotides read TGCAGCGTTAAAATGGGGGGAGGCTACACCTTC.

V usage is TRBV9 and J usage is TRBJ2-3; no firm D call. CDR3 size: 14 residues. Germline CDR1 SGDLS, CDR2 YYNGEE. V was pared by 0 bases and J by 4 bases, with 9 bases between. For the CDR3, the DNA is TGTGCCAGCAGCGTAGCTACAGTGGCAGATACGCAGTATTTT. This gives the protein CASSVATVADTQYF.

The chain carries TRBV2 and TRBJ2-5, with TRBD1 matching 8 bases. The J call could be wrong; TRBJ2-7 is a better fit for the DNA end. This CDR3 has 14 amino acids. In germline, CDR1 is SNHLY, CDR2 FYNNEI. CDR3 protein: CASTRGQVSYEQYF. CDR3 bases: TGTGCCAGCACCAGGGGACAGGTCTCCTACGAGCAGTACTTC.

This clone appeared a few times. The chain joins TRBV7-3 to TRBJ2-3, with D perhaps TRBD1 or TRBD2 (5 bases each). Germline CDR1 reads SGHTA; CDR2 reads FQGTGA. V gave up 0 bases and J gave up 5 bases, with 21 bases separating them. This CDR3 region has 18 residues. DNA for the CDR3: TGTGCCAGCAGCTTAACTGGTGGGGGTAGGGCTAGCCAAGATACGCAGTATTTT. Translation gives CASSLTGGGRASQDTQYF.

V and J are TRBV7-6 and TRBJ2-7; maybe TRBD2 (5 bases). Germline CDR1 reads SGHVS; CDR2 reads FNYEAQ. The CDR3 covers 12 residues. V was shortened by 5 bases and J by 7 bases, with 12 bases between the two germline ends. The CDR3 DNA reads TGTGCCAGCAGCCCCCGGACGGGAGAGCAGTACTTC. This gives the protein CASSPRTGEQYF.

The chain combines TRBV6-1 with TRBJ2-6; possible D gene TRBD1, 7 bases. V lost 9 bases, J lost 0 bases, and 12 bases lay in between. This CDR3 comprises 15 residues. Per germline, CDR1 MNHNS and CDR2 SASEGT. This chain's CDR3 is CASAGQRSGANVLTF. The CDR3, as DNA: TGTGCCAGTGCGGGACAGCGCTCTGGGGCCAACGTCCTGACTTTC.

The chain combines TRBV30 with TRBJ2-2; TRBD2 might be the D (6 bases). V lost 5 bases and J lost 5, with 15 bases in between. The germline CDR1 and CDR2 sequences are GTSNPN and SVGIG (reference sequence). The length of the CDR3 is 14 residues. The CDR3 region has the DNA TGTGCCTGGGGGAAGGGCGGAGGGACCGGGGAGCTGTTTTTT. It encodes CAWGKGGGTGELFF.

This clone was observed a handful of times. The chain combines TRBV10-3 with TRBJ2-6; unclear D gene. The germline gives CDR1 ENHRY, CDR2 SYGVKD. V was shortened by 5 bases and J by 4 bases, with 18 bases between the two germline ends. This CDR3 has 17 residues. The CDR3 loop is CAISQLSGQLGANVLTF. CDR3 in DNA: TGTGCCATCAGTCAACTTTCGGGCCAGTTGGGGGCCAACGTCCTGACTTTC.